This TCR beta chain stems from a study of PD-1 blockade in classical Hodgkin lymphoma. Study in general: Nivolumab dosing for patients was 3 mg/kg, administered intravenously every 2 weeks.

Study-wide points: Complete responders entered with baseline diversity on par with newly diagnosed patients, the results showed. What caused the repertoire differences, perhaps disease activity or prior therapy, remains undefined.

Regarding this clone: What it recognizes is unknown.

Each patient relapsed following autologous stem cell transplantation, and prior brentuximab vedotin exposure differed. Best response was recorded as complete response, partial response or progressive disease. Repertoires were generated with immunoSEQ multiplex PCR, while TCRdb's copy carries only in-frame clones and drops some. The sample holds about 53,000 clones, roughly 80% seen once. The material sequenced was peripheral blood mononuclear cells (PBMCs), taken at baseline. The receptor was isolated from a human donor with classical Hodgkin lymphoma.

The CDR3 nucleotides are TGCGCCAGCAGCCAGACTAGCGGATTCACAGATACGCAGTATTTT. Amino acids: CASSQTSGFTDTQYF. J is TRBJ2-3 and V is TRBV4-3, with 9 bases matching TRBD2. This CDR3 is 15 amino acids long. V was clipped by 3 bases and J by 2 bases; unmatched bases: 3. Germline V gives CDR1 LGHNA, CDR2 YSLEER.